This TCR beta chain emerged from a study of a mutant IDH1 vaccine in newly diagnosed glioma. Points on this clone: Its antigen is not known.

The ends lost 2 bases at V and 2 bases at J; junction bases unmatched: 4. In germline, CDR1 is SGHRS, CDR2 YFSETQ. The CDR3 runs 14 residues. Stated time point: week 23, last vaccination. Doses consisted of 300 ug of mutant IDH1 20-mer peptide each, paired with topical imiquimod. The data were produced by immunoSEQ multiplex PCR, yet TCRdb's version contains in-frame clones alone and is incomplete. The data show approximately 67,000 clones, approximately 84% seen once. The origin of this receptor is a man younger than 30 with glioma. The specimen comprised PBMCs, sampled from a glioma patient whose treatment included an IDH1 peptide vaccine. V gene TRBV5-1 combines with J gene TRBJ2-7, with 7 bases aligning to TRBD1. CDR3 region: CASSLKTGTYEQYF. CDR3 sequence (DNA): TGCGCCAGCAGCTTAAAGACAGGGACCTACGAGCAGTACTTC.